The 10 T cell receptor beta chains reported below all come from one sample, sequenced in a study of cytomegalovirus exposure and HLA in healthy donors. Produced via immunoSEQ multiplex PCR; TCRdb's table is partial and in-frame only. The table includes about 150,000 clones, roughly nine tenths detected once. The sequenced material came from PBMCs. The receptors come from a man in his late teens or twenties in good health and CMV-seronegative.

The chain joins TRBV11-2 to TRBJ1-2; D unresolved. CDR3 length: 16 amino acids. From germline, CDR1 is SGHAT and CDR2 FQNNGV. V lost 5 bases and J lost 4, with 20 bases in between. This CDR3 is CASSPSWQASVYGYTF. For the CDR3, the DNA is TGTGCCAGCAGCCCCTCTTGGCAGGCGTCTGTCTATGGCTACACCTTC.

The chain is built from TRBV7-2 and TRBJ1-1; 7 bases line up with TRBD1. Trimming removed 9 bases from V and 6 bases from J; junction bases left unmatched: 10. The CDR3 runs 13 residues. CDR1 and CDR2 (germline): SGHTA, FQGNSA. The CDR3 DNA follows: TGTGCCAGTTCGGACAGGACCAACTCTGAAGCTTTCTTT. It is translated as CASSDRTNSEAFF.

The chain links TRBV9 to TRBJ2-1; TRBD2 agrees at 11 bases. The germline V gene has CDR1 SGDLS and CDR2 YYNGEE. The junction had 5 bases not matched to a gene; V was cut back by 0 bases and J by 9 bases. The CDR3 extends over 15 amino acids. The CDR3 region has the DNA TGTGCCAGCAGCGTAGTGACTAGCGGGATAAGTGAGCAGTTCTTC. Protein sequence: CASSVVTSGISEQFF.

The chain is built from TRBV7-2 and TRBJ1-2; D possibly corresponds to TRBD1 (5 bases). Trimming pared 5 bases from V and 2 bases from J, leaving 15 bases between. CDR1 is SGHTA and CDR2 is FQGNSA in the germline V gene. The CDR3 contains 15 residues. The CDR3 protein is CASSARDYSNYGYTF. The CDR3 bases are TGTGCCAGCAGCGCCCGGGACTACTCCAACTATGGCTACACCTTC. The full variable domain, in which reference TRBV7-2 and TRBJ1-2 provide the parts outside the CDR3, is GAGVSQSPSNKVTEKGKDVELRCDPISGHTALYWYRQSLGQGLEFLIYFQGNSAPDKSGLPSDRFSAERTGGSVSTLTIQRTQQEDSAVYLCASSARDYSNYGYTFGSGTRLTVV.

The rearrangement links TRBV6-1 to TRBJ1-5, with D maybe TRBD1 (6 bases). CDR1 MNHNS and CDR2 SASEGT come from the germline V gene. V shed 2 bases and J shed 5 bases, with 16 bases lying between them. The CDR3 covers 16 residues. CDR3 sequence (DNA): TGTGCCAGCAGTGAATTGGGAGGGGGAGACCATCAGCCCCAGCATTTT. It is translated as CASSELGGGDHQPQHF.

This chain joins TRBV27 and TRBJ2-1, with 12 positions matching TRBD2. The germline CDR1 and CDR2 sequences are MNHEY and SMNVEV (reference sequence). Unmatched junction bases numbered 6, after V lost 5 bases and J lost 4 bases. This CDR3 comprises 16 residues. The CDR3 region is CASSVGTSGRYNEQFF. The DNA of the CDR3 is TGTGCCAGCAGTGTAGGGACTAGCGGGCGATACAATGAGCAGTTCTTC.

The genes are TRBV5-1 and TRBJ2-3; 9 bases fit TRBD2. Germline CDR1 SGHRS, CDR2 YFSETQ. The CDR3 covers 16 residues. V gave up 0 bases and J gave up 4 bases; unmatched junction bases: 6. The CDR3 DNA follows: TGCGCCAGCAGCTTGGGATTAGCGGGGGTGGCAGATACGCAGTATTTT. It encodes CASSLGLAGVADTQYF.

The J gene is TRBJ1-5, the V gene TRBV2; TRBD1 might be the D (5 bases). The ends were cut back, 0 bases at V and 7 bases at J, with 10 bases in the middle. This CDR3 spans 14 amino acids. Germline V gene lookup returns CDR1 SNHLY and CDR2 FYNNEI. CDR3 region: CASSEAPGQQPQHF. Here the CDR3 DNA reads TGTGCCAGCAGTGAAGCCCCAGGGCAGCAGCCCCAGCATTTT.

The chain carries TRBV6-7 and TRBJ2-7; a possible D gene is TRBD1 (5 bases). TRBV6-7 is placed among ORFs of uncertain function. The germline V and J ends were trimmed by 2 bases and 6 bases, with 14 bases remaining between them. The CDR3 contains 14 residues. The CDR3 DNA reads as TGTGCCAGCAGTTACGGGCAGGGTGAAAGCGAGCAGTACGTC. Protein: CASSYGQGESEQYV.

V gene TRBV23-1 combines with J gene TRBJ2-7; the match to TRBD2 covers 8 bases. TRBV23-1 is an open reading frame, and its role is uncertain. Losses at the gene ends were 2 bases for V and 0 bases for J; bases not matched to a gene: 9. CDR3 length: 17 amino acids. The CDR3 loop reads CASSQPRLLAGSYEQYV. The CDR3 DNA reads as TGCGCCAGCAGTCAACCTCGTCTTCTAGCGGGCTCCTACGAGCAGTACGTC.